Listed here are 15 T cell receptor beta chains from one sample, sequenced in a study of tumor-infiltrating lymphocytes in primary liver carcinoma. Unsorted whole blood yielded blood RNA, and germline DNA was extracted as well. The template, about 550 ng total RNA, yielded TCR beta cDNA made with a constant-region primer. Generation of the TCR beta libraries relied on three nested multiplex PCR rounds using slightly modified ARM-PCR. Two initial PCR rounds of around 10 cycles each paired TRBV1-TRBV30 forward primers with a C-beta reverse primer. MiXCR was run by TCRdb on the multiplex PCR reads, yielding one entry per CDR3 protein. This table has approximately 340,000 distinct CDR3 sequences, almost 65% appearing once. Sequenced sample: peripheral blood. Receptor source: a man aged 35-49 years with primary liver carcinoma and hepatitis B virus infection.

In regard to this clonotype: This could be a read error, since a much larger clone is one nucleotide away. V and J are TRBV10-3 and TRBJ2-1; perhaps TRBD2 as D (6 bases). Germline V gene sequence: CDR1 ENHRY, CDR2 SYGVKD. The length of the CDR3 is 16 residues. The CDR3 nucleotides are TGTGCCATCAGTGAGTCCCGAGGGGACTTTAACAATGAGCAGTTATTC. Translation: CAISESRGDFNNEQLF.

The sample holds a few counts of this clonotype. V usage is TRBV4-2 and J usage is TRBJ2-3; D remains unclear. Per germline, CDR1 LGHNA and CDR2 YNFKEQ. Trimming pared 4 bases from V and 1 base from J, leaving 9 bases between. This CDR3 is 14 amino acids long. DNA of the CDR3: TGTGCCAGCAGCCTCCTGACCGGCACAGATACGCAGTATTTT. Translated: CASSLLTGTDTQYF.

Only a few counts were recorded for this clonotype. V and J are TRBV12-3 or TRBV12-4 and TRBJ1-5; TRBD1 matches at 7 bases. The ends lost 5 bases at V and 0 bases at J; junction bases unmatched: 4. This CDR3 has 15 amino acids. CDR3 sequence: CASSAQGTSNQPQHF. The CDR3 DNA is TGTGCCAGCAGTGCACAGGGGACTAGCAATCAGCCCCAGCATTTT.

This chain joins TRBV6-5 and TRBJ2-5; 8 bases fit TRBD1. Germline values: CDR1 MNHEY, CDR2 SVGAGI. The CDR3 is made up of 15 amino acids. Trimming took 7 bases from V and 5 from J; bases not matched to a gene: 12. The CDR3 here is CASTSDRGSGETQYF. CDR3 bases: TGTGCCAGCACCTCCGACAGGGGATCGGGGGAGACCCAGTACTTC.

The table lists this clonotype with a few counts. The chain carries TRBV14 and TRBJ2-3; D call uncertain. The CDR3 contains 16 residues. Germline loops: CDR1 SGHDN, CDR2 FVKESK. Trimming took 2 bases from V and 4 from J, leaving 16 bases between them. The CDR3: CASSQLGQLHPDTQYF. CDR3 bases: TGTGCCAGCAGCCAATTGGGTCAGCTCCATCCAGATACGCAGTATTTT.

The CDR3 DNA follows: TGTGAAAGTGACAGGGGTATGAACACTGAAGCTTTCTTT. It translates to CESDRGMNTEAFF. The chain employs TRBV11-2 and TRBJ1-1; 8 bases fit TRBD1. The CDR3 has 13 amino acids. The germline V gene encodes CDR1 SGHAT and CDR2 FQNNGV.

In this sample, this clonotype turned up a few times. The V gene is TRBV28, the J gene TRBJ1-2; D is possibly TRBD1 (5 bases). From germline, CDR1 is MDHEN and CDR2 SYDVKM. The V gene lost 7 bases and the J gene lost 8 bases, with 20 bases spanning the gap. The length of the CDR3 is 14 residues. The CDR3 loop reads CASTSGSRAYGYTF. The CDR3 bases are TGTGCCAGCACATCAGGGAGCAGGGCTTACGGCTACACCTTC.

On this clonotype itself: This is likely a read error, given that the CDR3 carries no conserved phenylalanine or tryptophan at its end. The chain employs TRBV11-2 and TRBJ2-1; TRBD2 matches at 7 bases. The CDR3 contains 17 residues. The junction had 14 bases not matched to a gene; V was cut back by 2 bases and J by 7 bases. Germline V gives CDR1 SGHAT, CDR2 FQNNGV. Written as DNA, the CDR3 is TGTGCCAGCAGCTTATCGACTTATACTCGAGCGGGAAATGAGCAGTTCCTC. Translation gives CASSLSTYTRAGNEQFL.

With regard to this clonotype: With a much larger clone just one base away, this may be a read error. The V gene is TRBV12-3 or TRBV12-4, the J gene TRBJ1-1, with no clear D. CDR3 size: 12 residues. V was pared by 4 bases and J by 8 bases, with 11 bases between. The CDR3 is CASSSIAVEAFF. The CDR3 region has the DNA TGTGCCAGCAGTTCCATCGCCGTCGAAGCTTTCTTT.

The chain couples TRBV5-6 to TRBJ1-1, with TRBD1 identical over 7 bases. Germline assignment: CDR1 SGHDT and CDR2 YYEEEE. CDR3 length: 15 amino acids. Trimming cost V 1 base and J 7 bases; bases outside gene matches: 10. The CDR3 coding sequence is TGTGCCAGCAGCTTGTCCAACAGGGGATGGGGTGAAGCTTTCTTT. This sequence encodes CASSLSNRGWGEAFF. The entire variable domain, with the rest obtained from reference TRBV5-6 and TRBJ1-1, is as follows: DAGVTQSPTHLIKTRGQQVTLRCSPKSGHDTVSWYQQALGQGPQFIFQYYEEEERQRGNFPDRFSGHQFPNYSSELNVNALLLGDSALYLCASSLSNRGWGEAFFGQGTRLTVV.

The chain couples TRBV5-1 to TRBJ2-3; D perhaps matches TRBD2 (5 bases). The CDR3 runs to 16 residues. Trimming cost V 4 bases and J 1 base, with 16 bases left between them. Germline assignment: CDR1 SGHRS and CDR2 YFSETQ. CDR3 sequence: CASSALRASGTDTQYF. CDR3 DNA sequence: TGCGCCAGCAGCGCTTTGAGGGCATCGGGCACAGATACGCAGTATTTT.

On this clonotype itself: A much larger clonotype is one base distant, so this may be a read error. The chain couples TRBV10-2 to TRBJ2-1, with TRBD2 identical over 7 bases. Germline V gene lookup returns CDR1 WSHSY and CDR2 SAAADI. J was trimmed by 2 bases and V by 6 bases; bases with no gene match: 10. The CDR3 covers 16 residues. The CDR3 DNA follows: TGCGCCAGCAGACTCCTTAGCGGGCGGGCCTACAATGAGCAGTTCTTC. Protein sequence: CASRLLSGRAYNEQFF.

The V and J genes are TRBV11-1 and TRBJ2-7; D uncertain. Trimming removed 5 bases from V and 3 bases from J, with 20 bases in between. The CDR3 runs to 16 residues. Germline CDR1 SGHAT, CDR2 FQDESV (reference sequence). CDR3 sequence (DNA): TGTGCCAGCAGCCTCGGCTCCTCATCCATCGACTACGAGCAGTACTTC. Its translation: CASSLGSSSIDYEQYF.

This chain links TRBV11-2 with TRBJ2-2; possibly TRBD1 for D (5 bases). Germline CDR1 reads SGHAT; CDR2 reads FQNNGV. The CDR3 extends over 15 amino acids. Between the trimmed V and J ends, which lost 7 bases and 0 bases, there was a span of 12 bases. CDR3 sequence (DNA): TGTGCCAGCAACCCCCAGACAGCGAACACCGGGGAGCTGTTTTTT. Translation gives CASNPQTANTGELFF.

This chain connects TRBV25-1 to TRBJ2-7; no definite D call. Germline V CDR1 and CDR2: MGHDK, SYGVNS. The CDR3 has 12 amino acids. V dropped 4 bases and J dropped 7 bases, with 11 bases sitting between them. CDR3 DNA sequence: TGTGCCAGCAGTGTGGGTTCTCTGGAGCAGTACTTC. It yields the protein CASSVGSLEQYF.